These 26 T cell receptor beta chains originate from one sample sequenced in a study of CD8 T cells in Susac syndrome. RNA in amounts of about 0.45 to 1 ug was reverse transcribed with random hexamers. One entry per CDR3 protein results from TCRdb running MiXCR on the immunoSEQ multiplex PCR reads. The data contain 200,000 to 250,000 distinct CDR3 sequences, approximately 95% of them seen just once; the ten biggest clones take up approximately 0.082%. Material for sequencing was CD4+ T cells from PBMCs. The receptors come from a human donor with multiple sclerosis.

V and J are TRBV20-1 and TRBJ2-1, with 9 bases fitting TRBD2. Germline CDR1 is DFQATT and CDR2 is SNEGSKA (reference sequence). This CDR3 spans 17 amino acids. J lost 1 base, V lost 3 bases, and 10 bases had no gene match. CDR3 sequence reads: CSARASGGTPSYNEQFF. The DNA for the CDR3 is TGCAGTGCTAGGGCCAGCGGGGGGACGCCATCCTACAATGAGCAGTTCTTC.

V is TRBV7-2 and J is TRBJ2-5; D call uncertain. Trimming took 5 bases from V and 0 from J, leaving 4 bases between them. Germline CDR1 SGHTA, CDR2 FQGNSA. CDR3 size: 12 residues. This chain's CDR3 is CASSLYQETQYF. CDR3 DNA: TGTGCCAGCAGCCTATACCAAGAGACCCAGTACTTC.

The genes are TRBV7-3 and TRBJ1-2; maybe TRBD1 (6 bases). In germline, CDR1 is SGHTA, CDR2 FQGTGA. The CDR3 is 15 amino acids. The V end was cut by 5 bases, the J end by 4 bases, with 17 bases between. CDR3 DNA: TGTGCCAGCAGCCCCGCCAAAGGACAGATCTATGGCTACACCTTC. As protein: CASSPAKGQIYGYTF.

This chain links TRBV27 with TRBJ1-5; D not certain. This CDR3 comprises 14 residues. The germline gives CDR1 MNHEY, CDR2 SMNVEV (reference sequence). Trimming took off 3 bases at V and 4 bases at J, with 10 bases between the two ends. CDR3 region: CASSFISGNQPQHF. CDR3 DNA: TGTGCCAGCAGTTTCATATCGGGGAATCAGCCCCAGCATTTT.

This chain connects TRBV18 to TRBJ1-5; D might be TRBD1 (5 bases). The CDR3 is made up of 14 amino acids. V was shortened by 4 bases and J by 5 bases, with 12 bases between the two germline ends. From germline, CDR1 is KGHSH and CDR2 LQKENI. This CDR3 reads CASSLAGVDQPQHF. CDR3 DNA sequence: TGTGCCAGCTCACTGGCGGGGGTGGATCAGCCCCAGCATTTT.

V gene TRBV12-3 or TRBV12-4 combines with J gene TRBJ1-5; D gene uncertain. The CDR3 is 13 amino acids. Trimming removed 4 bases at V and 0 bases at J, with 4 bases between. CDR3: CASSSLSNQPQHF. The CDR3 DNA reads TGTGCCAGCAGTTCCCTTAGCAATCAGCCCCAGCATTTT.

The chain couples TRBV30 to TRBJ2-4; no definite D call. Trimming left V 0 bases short and J 0 bases short, with 9 bases between. Germline CDR1 GTSNPN, CDR2 SVGIG (reference sequence). The CDR3 has 15 residues. The CDR3 sequence: CAWSVEAGAKNIQYF. CDR3 DNA sequence: TGTGCCTGGAGTGTAGAGGCTGGAGCCAAAAACATTCAGTACTTC.

This clonotype was detected once. The chain uses TRBV15 and TRBJ2-7; 7 bases fit TRBD2. CDR3 length: 17 amino acids. Trimming at V came to 1 base and at J to 3 bases, leaving 12 bases not matched to a gene. Germline values: CDR1 LNHNV, CDR2 YYDKDF (reference sequence). CDR3 in DNA: TGTGCCACCAGCAGAGGGGAGGGCGCGGGGAGGAACTACGAGCAGTACTTC. Protein: CATSRGEGAGRNYEQYF.

V usage is TRBV7-3 and J usage is TRBJ2-1; D may be TRBD1 (6 bases). Germline V gives CDR1 SGHTA, CDR2 FQGTGA. V lost 0 bases, J lost 4 bases, and 7 bases lay in between. The CDR3 sequence is 14 residues long. For the CDR3, the DNA is TGTGCCAGCAGCTTAACAGGGGGATACAATGAGCAGTTCTTC. Its protein is CASSLTGGYNEQFF. Based on the CDR3 plus reference TRBV7-3 and TRBJ2-1, the full variable domain is GAGVSQTPSNKVTEKGKYVELRCDPISGHTALYWYRQSLGQGPEFLIYFQGTGAADDSGLPNDRFFAVRPEGSVSTLKIQRTERGDSAVYLCASSLTGGYNEQFFGPGTRLTVL.

The genes are TRBV3-1 and TRBJ2-2; TRBD2 agrees at 12 bases. This CDR3 comprises 15 residues. Germline loops: CDR1 LGHDT, CDR2 YNNKEL (reference sequence). V was clipped by 11 bases and J by 5 bases; unmatched bases: 9. The CDR3 reads CAAGSSGGATGELFF. The CDR3 coding sequence is TGTGCCGCCGGTTCTAGCGGGGGGGCAACCGGGGAGCTGTTTTTT.

The CDR3 DNA sequence: TGTGCCTGGAGTGGGGGGCTCAGCTATGGCTACACCTTC. This encodes CAWSGGLSYGYTF. This chain connects TRBV30 to TRBJ1-2; tentatively, D is TRBD1 (6 bases). The germline V and J ends were trimmed by 1 base and 4 bases, with 10 bases remaining between them. The V gene's germline CDR1 is GTSNPN and CDR2 SVGIG (reference sequence). This CDR3 has 13 amino acids.

The CDR3 DNA reads TGCGCCAGCAGTCAATCGCCCGAGAGGGGATGCAATGAGCAGTTCTTC. Encoded protein: CASSQSPERGCNEQFF. V usage is TRBV23-1 and J usage is TRBJ2-1; D assignment may be TRBD1 or TRBD2 (5 bases each). TRBV23-1 is filed as an ORF, its function uncertain. V lost 0 bases and J 6 bases, leaving 15 bases between the germline ends. The CDR3 loop spans 16 amino acids.

With respect to this clonotype: Germline and junction disagree at one end, which may indicate a read error. The chain couples TRBV13 to TRBJ2-7; no clear D gene. CDR1 is PRHDT, CDR2 FYEKMQ, per germline (reference sequence). CDR3 length: 13 amino acids. The CDR3 DNA sequence: TGTGCCAGCAGCGACGACCGGAATTACGAGCGGTACTTC. Translating it yields CASSDDRNYERYF.

The chain carries TRBV12-3 or TRBV12-4 and TRBJ2-7; D remains unclear. Trimming pared 2 bases from V and 3 bases from J, leaving 8 bases between. The CDR3 runs 13 residues. The CDR3 is CASSLLVGYEQYV. The CDR3 DNA is TGTGCCAGCAGTTTATTGGTTGGCTACGAGCAGTACGTC.

V is TRBV3-1 and J is TRBJ2-3, with 11 bases matching TRBD2. The germline V gene encodes CDR1 LGHDT and CDR2 YNNKEL (reference sequence). J was trimmed by 2 bases and V by 1 base; bases with no gene match: 2. This CDR3 is built from 16 residues. The CDR3 nucleotides read TGTGCCAGCAGCCAAGGACTAGCGGGGTACACAGATACGCAGTATTTT. The encoded protein is CASSQGLAGYTDTQYF.

The chain couples TRBV5-1 to TRBJ1-5; TRBD1 is a possible D gene (6 bases). CDR3 length: 15 residues. Between the trimmed V and J ends, which lost 4 bases and 1 base, there was a span of 12 bases. Germline V CDR1 and CDR2: SGHRS, YFSETQ. This CDR3 is CASSPGDGSNQPQHF. DNA of the CDR3: TGCGCCAGCAGCCCAGGGGACGGGAGCAATCAGCCCCAGCATTTT.

This sequence joins TRBV29-1 and TRBJ2-3, with D possibly matching TRBD2 (7 bases). V lost 4 bases and J 6 bases, leaving 17 bases between the germline ends. The CDR3 length is 14 residues. Germline CDR1 SQVTM, CDR2 ANQGSEA. The CDR3 spells CSVAGGQPVDTQYF. The CDR3 DNA is TGCAGCGTTGCCGGGGGGCAACCGGTCGATACGCAGTATTTT.

The CDR3 region is CASSLGQQYGYTF. CDR3 in DNA: TGTGCCAGCAGTTTAGGGCAGCAATATGGCTACACCTTC. The chain carries TRBV12-3 or TRBV12-4 and TRBJ1-2, with D uncertain. This CDR3 comprises 13 residues. Trimming stripped 1 base from V and 5 bases from J, with 8 bases between.

The V gene is TRBV20-1, the J gene TRBJ2-1; no clear D gene. The CDR3 loop spans 12 amino acids. Germline loops: CDR1 DFQATT, CDR2 SNEGSKA (reference sequence). Deletions cut 0 bases from V and 2 bases from J, with 2 bases between. CDR3 amino acids: CSARDAYNEQFF. CDR3 nucleotide sequence: TGCAGTGCTAGAGATGCCTACAATGAGCAGTTCTTC.

This chain uses TRBV20-1 with TRBJ2-4; 8 bases align to TRBD1. The V gene's germline CDR1 is DFQATT and CDR2 SNEGSKA (reference sequence). V shed 3 bases and J 4 bases; nucleotides not matched to a gene: 8. This CDR3 is built from 15 residues. The CDR3 protein is CSASVGRQGKNIQYF. CDR3 nucleotides: TGCAGTGCTAGTGTGGGGAGACAGGGGAAAAACATTCAGTACTTC.

The CDR3 is CASSLGHEETQYF. The CDR3 DNA sequence: TGTGCCAGCAGCTTAGGCCACGAGGAGACCCAGTACTTC. J is TRBJ2-5 and V is TRBV7-2; unclear D gene. CDR1 is SGHTA and CDR2 is FQGNSA in the germline V gene. Deletions cut 1 base from V and 5 bases from J, with 8 bases between. The CDR3 is made up of 13 amino acids.

The chain links TRBV12-5 to TRBJ2-3, with D uncertain. The V end lost 2 bases, the J end lost 2 bases, and 2 bases lay between the germline ends. This CDR3 contains 12 residues. The V gene's germline CDR1 is LGHNT and CDR2 FRNRAP. CDR3 sequence (DNA): TGTGCTAGTGGTTTGTCCACAGATACGCAGTATTTT. Translated, it gives CASGLSTDTQYF.

This chain joins TRBV9 and TRBJ1-2, with 8 nucleotides matching TRBD1. V was clipped by 7 bases and J by 2 bases; unmatched bases: 1. Germline CDR1 and CDR2: SGDLS and YYNGEE. CDR3 length equals 12 residues. DNA for the CDR3: TGTGCCAGCGGGGACAGGAACTATGGCTACACCTTC. This translates into CASGDRNYGYTF.

V and J are TRBV6-1 and TRBJ1-1; D is unresolved. The CDR3 runs to 15 residues. The germline V and J ends were trimmed by 6 bases and 1 base, with 15 bases remaining between them. Germline CDR1 is MNHNS and CDR2 is SASEGT. CDR3 sequence (DNA): TGTGCCAGCAGGCAGTCCGGACGGACGAACACTGAAGCTTTCTTT. Its translation is CASRQSGRTNTEAFF.

The CDR3 spells CASSPGTGFYEQYF. CDR3 nucleotide sequence: TGTGCCAGCAGCCCCGGGACAGGGTTCTACGAGCAGTACTTC. This rearrangement joins TRBV9 to TRBJ2-7; 9 positions agree with TRBD1. J was trimmed by 3 bases and V by 4 bases; bases with no gene match: 5. The V gene's germline CDR1 is SGDLS and CDR2 YYNGEE. CDR3 length: 14 amino acids.

The chain is built from TRBV4-2 and TRBJ2-1; no reliable D call. V was cut by 1 base and J by 0 bases, with 13 bases left in between. CDR1 and CDR2 (germline): LGHNA, YNFKEQ. The CDR3 length is 17 residues. The CDR3 bases are TGTGCCAGCAGCCAAGTCGTACAGTCGAGCTCCTACAATGAGCAGTTCTTC. This codes for CASSQVVQSSSYNEQFF.